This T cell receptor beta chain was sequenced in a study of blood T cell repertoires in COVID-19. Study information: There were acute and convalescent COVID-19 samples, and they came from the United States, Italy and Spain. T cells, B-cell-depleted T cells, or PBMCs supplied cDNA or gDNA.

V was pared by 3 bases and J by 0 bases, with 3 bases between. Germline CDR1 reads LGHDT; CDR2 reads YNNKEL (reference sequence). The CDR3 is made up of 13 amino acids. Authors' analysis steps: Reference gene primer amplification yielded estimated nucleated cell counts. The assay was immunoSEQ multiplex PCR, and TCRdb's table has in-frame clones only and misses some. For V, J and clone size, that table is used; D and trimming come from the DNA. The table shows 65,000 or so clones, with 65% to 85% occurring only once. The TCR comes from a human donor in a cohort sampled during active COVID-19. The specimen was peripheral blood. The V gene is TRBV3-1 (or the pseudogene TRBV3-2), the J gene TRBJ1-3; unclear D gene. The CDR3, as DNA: TGTGCCAGCAGCCACCTCTCTGGAAACACCATATATTTT. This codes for CASSHLSGNTIYF.